One sample yielded the 4 T cell receptor beta chains listed below, sequenced in a study of naive and memory T cell subsets. Both TRBC1 and TRBC2 were covered by a beta constant-region primer of two equimolar oligonucleotides. Nested alpha and beta constant-region primers with the SP2 primer drove four PCR rounds on ligated cDNA. Via MiXCR, TCRdb re-called the UMI-ligation and nested PCR reads, giving one row per CDR3 protein. The sample contains 95,000 to 150,000 distinct CDR3 sequences, 30% to 45% of which appear only once. Sequencing input: central memory CD4+ T cells from blood. The receptors stem from a human donor in good health.

This clonotype has more than one count but fewer than ten. The chain recombines TRBV7-8 with TRBJ2-1; the match to TRBD2 covers 16 bases. The CDR3 is 16 amino acids. Trimming removed 4 bases from V and 8 bases from J; junction bases left unmatched: 5. Looked up from germline, CDR1 is SGHVS and CDR2 is FQNEAQ. The CDR3 loop is CASSSSGTSGRDEQFF. The CDR3 nucleotides are TGTGCCAGCAGCTCCTCCGGGACTAGCGGGAGGGATGAGCAGTTCTTC. The full variable domain, in which reference TRBV7-8 and TRBJ2-1 provide the parts outside the CDR3, is GAGVSQSPRYKVAKRGQDVALRCDPISGHVSLFWYQQALGQGPEFLTYFQNEAQLDKSGLPSDRFFAERPEGSVSTLKIQRTQQEDSAVYLCASSSSGTSGRDEQFFGPGTRLTVL.

This clonotype has more than one count but fewer than ten. V gene TRBV18 combines with J gene TRBJ1-6, with 9 bases fitting TRBD1. Trimming at V came to 3 bases and at J to 7 bases, leaving 4 bases not matched to a gene. The length of the CDR3 is 15 residues. The germline V gene encodes CDR1 KGHSH and CDR2 LQKENI. This chain's CDR3 is CASSPSTGGNSPLHF. DNA for the CDR3: TGTGCCAGCTCACCCTCGACAGGGGGGAATTCACCCCTCCACTTT.

This clonotype was observed at least ten times. An end of the junction does not agree with germline; a read error may underlie this. The chain uses TRBV7-9 and TRBJ2-6; 8 positions match TRBD1. The germline gives CDR1 SEHNR, CDR2 FQNEAQ (reference sequence). CDR3 size: 11 residues. This CDR3 reads CASSRRDRPTF. The CDR3 DNA follows: TGTGCCAGCAGCCGCCGGGACAGGCCGACCTTC.

This clonotype has only a few counts. The J gene is TRBJ2-3, the V gene TRBV20-1, with D perhaps TRBD1 (5 bases). Deletions cut 7 bases from V and 1 base from J, with 12 bases between. The germline V gene has CDR1 DFQATT and CDR2 SNEGSKA (reference sequence). This CDR3 has 13 residues. As DNA, the CDR3 is TGCAGTGTGGACACCCTGGGCACAGATACGCAGTATTTT. It is translated as CSVDTLGTDTQYF.